These 14 T cell receptor beta chains share one sample of origin, sequenced in a study of blood T cell repertoires in COVID-19. The method was immunoSEQ multiplex PCR; TCRdb's version includes in-frame clones alone and lacks a portion of them. The data contain tens of thousands of clones, about 87% of them seen just once; the ten biggest clones take up 6.3%. Sequenced: peripheral blood. These receptors were taken from a woman of 80 years or more with active COVID-19.

The chain recombines TRBV29-1 with TRBJ1-1; 10 bases match TRBD1. V shed 7 bases and J 7 bases; nucleotides not matched to a gene: 12. The CDR3 is made up of 14 amino acids. Germline V lookup: CDR1 SQVTM, CDR2 ANQGSEA. The CDR3 DNA is TGCAGCGCCGGGGGGACAGGGGCATACAATGAAGCTTTCTTT. Amino acids: CSAGGTGAYNEAFF.

V gene TRBV6-2 or TRBV6-3 combines with J gene TRBJ2-2, with TRBD1 matching over 9 bases. Germline CDR1 reads MNHEY; CDR2 reads SVGEGT. V lost 2 bases, J lost 4 bases, and 8 bases stayed unmatched. This CDR3 has 17 residues. The CDR3 reads CASSYIQGAPSTGELFF. The CDR3 bases are TGTGCCAGCAGTTACATACAGGGGGCGCCGAGCACCGGGGAGCTGTTTTTT.

The chain recombines TRBV5-1 with TRBJ2-3, with 9 bases matching TRBD2. Germline loops: CDR1 SGHRS, CDR2 YFSETQ. CDR3 size: 19 residues. V was clipped by 5 bases and J by 3 bases; unmatched bases: 19. Here the CDR3 DNA reads TGCGCCAGCAGTCCGGCCATAGGCGGGGGGGCCGGTGGGACAGATACGCAGTATTTT. It is translated as CASSPAIGGGAGGTDTQYF.

V gene TRBV13 combines with J gene TRBJ2-1; possibly TRBD2 for D (6 bases). Trimming removed 0 bases from V and 5 bases from J, with 11 bases in between. Per germline, CDR1 PRHDT and CDR2 FYEKMQ (reference sequence). CDR3 length: 15 residues. The CDR3: CASSLGGGPHNEQFF. For the CDR3, the DNA is TGTGCCAGCAGCTTAGGGGGGGGACCTCACAATGAGCAGTTCTTC.

The chain employs TRBV5-1 and TRBJ2-5, with 9 bases fitting TRBD1. The CDR3 totals 15 residues. Germline V gene sequence: CDR1 SGHRS, CDR2 YFSETQ. With 6 bases clipped from V and 2 bases from J, the junction kept 8 bases outside the gene matches. The CDR3 loop reads CASTALGQGQETQYF. The CDR3 DNA sequence: TGCGCCAGCACCGCCCTGGGACAGGGACAAGAGACCCAGTACTTC. The entire variable domain, with the rest obtained from reference TRBV5-1 and TRBJ2-5, is as follows: KAGVTQTPRYLIKTRGQQVTLSCSPISGHRSVSWYQQTPGQGLQFLFEYFSETQRNKGNFPGRFSGRQFSNSRSEMNVSTLELGDSALYLCASTALGQGQETQYFGPGTRLLVL.

This clone has only one observation. The rearrangement joins TRBV9 to TRBJ2-7; TRBD2 is a possible D gene (6 bases). The CDR3 covers 13 residues. The germline gives CDR1 SGDLS, CDR2 YYNGEE. The ends were cut back, 3 bases at V and 8 bases at J, with 15 bases in the middle. The CDR3 reads CASSAKGGTQQYF. The CDR3 DNA reads TGTGCCAGCAGCGCCAAGGGCGGGACCCAGCAGTACTTC.

The chain carries TRBV20-1 and TRBJ1-2; a possible D gene is TRBD1 (5 bases). The V gene's germline CDR1 is DFQATT and CDR2 SNEGSKA (reference sequence). This CDR3 comprises 11 residues. The CDR3 sequence: CRSGDSGGYTF. CDR3 in DNA: TGCAGGTCGGGGGATTCGGGTGGCTACACCTTC.

V and J are TRBV9 and TRBJ2-1; 8 nucleotides line up with TRBD1. The CDR3 spans 16 residues. J lost 2 bases, V lost 4 bases, and 8 bases had no gene match. Germline CDR1 is SGDLS and CDR2 is YYNGEE. The DNA of the CDR3 is TGTGCCAGCAGCACCCCGGGACAGGTTCCCTACAATGAGCAGTTCTTC. Its translation is CASSTPGQVPYNEQFF.

V usage is TRBV15 and J usage is TRBJ2-5, with D perhaps TRBD1 (5 bases). The CDR3 covers 15 residues. Trimming cost V 1 base and J 9 bases, with 18 bases left between them. Germline values: CDR1 LNHNV, CDR2 YYDKDF (reference sequence). The CDR3 region has the DNA TGTGCCACCAGCAGAGCAGGGTTGGAGAGGAGAGCCCAGTACTTC. It encodes CATSRAGLERRAQYF.

V gene TRBV30 combines with J gene TRBJ1-4; TRBD1 might be the D (6 bases). The CDR3 extends over 15 amino acids. CDR1 GTSNPN and CDR2 SVGIG come from the germline V gene (reference sequence). V dropped 0 bases and J dropped 0 bases, with 8 bases sitting between them. CDR3 coding DNA: TGTGCCTGGAGTGTAGACAGGACAACTAATGAAAAACTGTTTTTT. This gives the protein CAWSVDRTTNEKLFF.

The chain recombines TRBV7-9 with TRBJ2-3, with no clear D. With 5 bases removed from V and 5 bases from J, the gap between germline ends came to 14 bases. Germline V CDR1 and CDR2: SEHNR, FQNEAQ (reference sequence). The CDR3 sequence is 14 residues long. The CDR3 region is CASSPPQSVDTQYF. The CDR3 bases are TGTGCCAGCAGCCCTCCCCAAAGCGTAGATACGCAGTATTTT.

The V gene is TRBV12-5, the J gene TRBJ2-7; possible D gene TRBD1, 5 bases. V was cut by 5 bases and J by 1 base, with 9 bases left in between. Germline assignment: CDR1 LGHNT and CDR2 FRNRAP. The CDR3 spans 13 residues. CDR3 nucleotide sequence: TGTGCTAGTGGTGCCTCAGGGTCCTACGAGCAGTACTTC. The encoded protein is CASGASGSYEQYF.

V gene TRBV7-3 combines with J gene TRBJ2-1; 15 nucleotides line up with TRBD2. The CDR3 is 18 residues long. Germline V gene data show CDR1 as SGHTA and CDR2 as FQGTGA. The V and J ends lost 5 bases and 7 bases, in that order; junction bases with no gene match: 12. The CDR3 here is CASSPGTSGGPLGNEQFF. CDR3 in DNA: TGTGCCAGCAGCCCCGGGACTAGCGGGGGGCCCCTGGGGAATGAGCAGTTCTTC. Based on the CDR3 plus reference TRBV7-3 and TRBJ2-1, the full variable domain is GAGVSQTPSNKVTEKGKYVELRCDPISGHTALYWYRQSLGQGPEFLIYFQGTGAADDSGLPNDRFFAVRPEGSVSTLKIQRTERGDSAVYLCASSPGTSGGPLGNEQFFGPGTRLTVL.

The CDR3, as DNA: TGTGCCAGCAGCTTAAGCGGGGGGAATCAAGAGACCCAGTACTTC. It translates to CASSLSGGNQETQYF. The J gene is TRBJ2-5, the V gene TRBV11-2, with 9 positions matching TRBD2. This CDR3 is 15 amino acids long. V trimming: 2 bases; J trimming: 2 bases; junction bases outside the gene matches: 3. Germline V gene data show CDR1 as SGHAT and CDR2 as FQNNGV.